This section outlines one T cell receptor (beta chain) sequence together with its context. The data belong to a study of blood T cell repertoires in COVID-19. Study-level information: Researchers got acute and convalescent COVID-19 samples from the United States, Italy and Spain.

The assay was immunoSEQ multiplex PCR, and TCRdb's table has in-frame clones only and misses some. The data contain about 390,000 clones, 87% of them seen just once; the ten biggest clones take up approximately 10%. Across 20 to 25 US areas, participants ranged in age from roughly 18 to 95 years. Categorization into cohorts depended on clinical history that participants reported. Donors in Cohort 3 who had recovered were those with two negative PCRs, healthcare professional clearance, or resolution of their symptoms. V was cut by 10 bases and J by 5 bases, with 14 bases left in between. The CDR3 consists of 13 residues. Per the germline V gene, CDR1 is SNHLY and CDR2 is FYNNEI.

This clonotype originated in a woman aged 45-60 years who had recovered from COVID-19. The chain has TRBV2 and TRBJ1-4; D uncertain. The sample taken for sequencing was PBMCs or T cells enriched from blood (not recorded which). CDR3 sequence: CATRGTINEKLFF. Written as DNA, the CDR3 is TGTGCCACTCGGGGAACCATAAATGAAAAACTGTTTTTT.